This TCR beta chain was identified during a study of radiotherapy plus CTLA-4 blockade in lung cancer. Overall study context: Disease control was seen in around 31% of patients, objective responses in more than 15%. Study findings and constraints: In blood, tumor-derived TCR clones expanded after radiotherapy plus ipilimumab. The authors reported that early blood T cell clone dynamics, with interferon-beta, best predicted response.

With ipilimumab providing CTLA-4 blockade, focal radiation was administered to patients who had chemo-refractory metastatic non-small-cell lung cancer. Clones were read by immunoSEQ multiplex PCR, and TCRdb kept only the in-frame ones, dropping some. The sample consists of about 94,000 clones, approximately 82% of them appearing once. Germline-derived CDR1 and CDR2 are SGHDT and YYEEEE. The germline V and J ends were trimmed by 4 bases and 1 base, with 13 bases remaining between them. The CDR3 is 15 residues long. As to this clone: The antigen is undetermined.

This sequence was found in a human donor with non-small cell lung cancer that progressed on radiotherapy plus ipilimumab. Sequencing used peripheral blood, obtained from a patient treated with radiotherapy plus ipilimumab. V usage is TRBV5-6 and J usage is TRBJ2-3; tentatively, D is TRBD2 (6 bases). The CDR3 is CASSPKLAGTDTQYF. In nucleotides, the CDR3 is TGTGCCAGCAGCCCGAAGTTAGCGGGCACAGATACGCAGTATTTT.